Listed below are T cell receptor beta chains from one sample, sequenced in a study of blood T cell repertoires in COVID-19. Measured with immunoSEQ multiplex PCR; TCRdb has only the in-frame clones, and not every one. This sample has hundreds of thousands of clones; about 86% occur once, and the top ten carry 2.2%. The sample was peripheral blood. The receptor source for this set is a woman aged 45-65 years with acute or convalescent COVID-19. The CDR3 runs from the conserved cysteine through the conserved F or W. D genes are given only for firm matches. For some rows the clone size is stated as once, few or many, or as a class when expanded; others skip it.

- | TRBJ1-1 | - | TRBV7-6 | CASSLGLNPNTEAFF | TGTGCCAGCAGCTTAGGACTAAACCCGAACACTGAAGCTTTCTTT
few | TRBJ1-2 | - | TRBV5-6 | CASSLSRAGGYTF | TGTGCCAGCAGCTTGTCCAGGGCGGGAGGCTACACCTTC
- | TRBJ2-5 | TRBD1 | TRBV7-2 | CASSSGQGRETQYF | TGTGCCAGCAGCTCGGGACAGGGGAGGGAGACCCAGTACTTC
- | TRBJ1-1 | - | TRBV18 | CASSLGRADEAFF | TGTGCCAGCTCACTCGGGAGGGCGGATGAAGCTTTCTTT
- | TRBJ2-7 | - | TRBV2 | CASTLFGYEQYF | TGTGCCAGCACTCTATTTGGCTACGAGCAGTACTTC
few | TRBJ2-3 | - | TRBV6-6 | CASSYFQNTDTQYF | TGTGCCAGCAGTTATTTCCAAAATACAGATACGCAGTATTTT
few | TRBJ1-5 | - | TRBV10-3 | CAISARDNNQPQHF | TGTGCCATCAGTGCCCGGGACAACAATCAGCCCCAGCATTTT
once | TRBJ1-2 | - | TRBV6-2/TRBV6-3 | CASSYSSGGKNYGYTF | TGTGCCAGCAGTTACTCCTCGGGGGGGAAAAACTATGGCTACACCTTC
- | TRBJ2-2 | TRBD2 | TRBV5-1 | CASSLPGGGTGELFF | TGCGCCAGCAGCTTGCCGGGAGGCGGCACCGGGGAGCTGTTTTTT
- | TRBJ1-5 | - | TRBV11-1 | CASSLVVSNQPQHF | TGTGCCAGCAGCTTAGTAGTTAGCAATCAGCCCCAGCATTTT
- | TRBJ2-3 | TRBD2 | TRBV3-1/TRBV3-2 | CASSRRGGETDTQYF | TGTGCCAGCAGCCGCCGGGGGGGTGAGACAGATACGCAGTATTTT
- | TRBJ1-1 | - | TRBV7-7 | CASSPLTPEAFF | TGTGCCAGCAGCCCCCTTACTCCTGAAGCTTTCTTT
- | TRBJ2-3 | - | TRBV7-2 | CASRPSGSSDTQYF | TGTGCCAGCAGGCCCTCCGGGAGTTCAGATACGCAGTATTTT
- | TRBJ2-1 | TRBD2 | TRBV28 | CASSFNGLAVGYEQFF | TGTGCCAGCAGTTTCAATGGACTAGCGGTAGGCTATGAGCAGTTCTTC
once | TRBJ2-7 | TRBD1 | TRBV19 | CACAPAGGYEQYF | TGTGCCTGTGCCCCCGCAGGGGGCTACGAGCAGTACTTC
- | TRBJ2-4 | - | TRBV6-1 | CASSSAGGGNIQYF | TGTGCCAGCAGTTCTGCCGGGGGTGGTAACATTCAGTACTTC
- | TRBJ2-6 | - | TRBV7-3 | CASSHPGESGANVLTF | TGTGCCAGCAGCCATCCAGGGGAGTCTGGGGCCAACGTCCTGACTTTC
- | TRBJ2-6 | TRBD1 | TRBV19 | CASSIGYRGLGANVLTF | TGTGCCAGTAGTATAGGATACAGGGGGCTTGGGGCCAACGTCCTGACTTTC
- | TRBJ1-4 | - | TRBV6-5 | CASSRQHNEKLFF | TGTGCCAGCAGTAGACAGCATAATGAAAAACTGTTTTTT
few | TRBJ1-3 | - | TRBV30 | CAWRISLSSGNTIYF | TGTGCCTGGAGAATTTCCCTCAGCTCTGGAAACACCATATATTTT
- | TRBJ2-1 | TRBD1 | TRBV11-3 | CASSTPGQGNEQFF | TGTGCCAGCAGCACCCCGGGACAGGGCAATGAGCAGTTCTTC
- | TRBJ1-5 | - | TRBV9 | CASSVGPGGLGGPQHF | TGTGCCAGCAGCGTAGGCCCGGGGGGCTTGGGGGGGCCCCAGCATTTT
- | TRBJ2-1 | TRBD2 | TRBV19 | CASSTPGLAINEQFF | TGTGCCAGTAGTACCCCGGGACTAGCGATAAATGAGCAGTTCTTC
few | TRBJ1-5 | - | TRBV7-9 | CASSVDGGNQPQHF | TGTGCCAGCAGCGTGGACGGGGGTAATCAGCCCCAGCATTTT
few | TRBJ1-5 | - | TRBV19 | CASSIEGVRQPQHF | TGTGCCAGTAGTATAGAGGGCGTTCGTCAGCCCCAGCATTTT
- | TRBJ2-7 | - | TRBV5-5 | CASSLETGLTYEQYF | TGTGCCAGCAGCTTGGAGACAGGTTTGACCTACGAGCAGTACTTC
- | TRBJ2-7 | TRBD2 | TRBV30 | CAWNVGLAGAGSYEQYF | TGTGCCTGGAACGTTGGACTAGCGGGAGCGGGCTCCTACGAGCAGTACTTC
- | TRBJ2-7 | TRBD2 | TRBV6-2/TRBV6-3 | CASSYGGREGEDEQYF | TGTGCCAGCAGTTACGGTGGGCGGGAGGGAGAGGACGAGCAGTACTTC
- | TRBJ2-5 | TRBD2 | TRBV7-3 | CASSLVAGPQETQYF | TGTGCCAGCAGCCTAGTAGCGGGGCCCCAAGAGACCCAGTACTTC
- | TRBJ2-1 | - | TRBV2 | CASSSLFVNEQFF | TGTGCCAGCAGTTCACTGTTCGTCAATGAGCAGTTCTTC
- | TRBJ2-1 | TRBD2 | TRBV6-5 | CASRAGLAGDNEQFF | TGTGCCAGCAGGGCCGGACTAGCGGGAGATAATGAGCAGTTCTTC
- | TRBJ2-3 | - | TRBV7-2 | CASSLFGISTDTQYF | TGTGCCAGCAGCTTATTCGGGATAAGTACAGATACGCAGTATTTT
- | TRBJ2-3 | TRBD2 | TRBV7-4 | CASSPRLATSDTQYF | TGTGCCAGCAGCCCCCGACTAGCAACTTCAGATACGCAGTATTTT
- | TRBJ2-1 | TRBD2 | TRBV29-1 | CSVYGGSPNEQFF | TGCAGCGTTTACGGGGGGAGCCCTAATGAGCAGTTCTTC
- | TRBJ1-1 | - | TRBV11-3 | CASSFALGQGMNTEAFF | TGTGCCAGCAGCTTCGCCCTGGGGCAGGGTATGAACACTGAAGCTTTCTTT
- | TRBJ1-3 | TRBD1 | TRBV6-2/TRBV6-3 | CASSSPGQGGNTIYF | TGTGCCAGCAGCTCTCCGGGACAGGGGGGAAACACCATATATTTT
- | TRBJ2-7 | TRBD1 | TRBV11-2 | CASSTGVRTGEYEQYF | TGTGCCAGCAGCACAGGGGTGAGGACAGGGGAGTACGAGCAGTACTTC
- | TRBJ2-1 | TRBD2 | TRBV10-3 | CAIRGTSESSYNEQFF | TGTGCCATCAGAGGGACTAGTGAAAGCTCCTACAATGAGCAGTTCTTC
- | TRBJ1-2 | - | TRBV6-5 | CASSLTVNYGYTF | TGTGCCAGCAGCTTGACAGTTAACTATGGCTACACCTTC
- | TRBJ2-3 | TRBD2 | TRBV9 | CASSVGLAGGFTDTQYF | TGTGCCAGCAGCGTTGGACTAGCGGGGGGGTTCACAGATACGCAGTATTTT
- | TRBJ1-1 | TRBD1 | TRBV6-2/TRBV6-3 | CASSQDRGRTEAFF | TGTGCCAGCAGTCAGGACAGGGGGAGGACTGAAGCTTTCTTT
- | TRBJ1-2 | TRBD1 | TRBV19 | CASSNPGQGPGYTF | TGTGCCAGTAGTAATCCGGGACAGGGGCCTGGCTACACCTTC
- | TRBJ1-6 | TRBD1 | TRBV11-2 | CASSFGRGKSPLHF | TGTGCCAGCAGCTTCGGCAGGGGGAAATCACCCCTCCACTTT
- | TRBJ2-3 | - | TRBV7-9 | CASSLRGNRATDTQYF | TGTGCCAGCAGCTTAAGAGGGAACAGGGCCACAGATACGCAGTATTTT
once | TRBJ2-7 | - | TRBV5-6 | CASSLGLPSYEQYF | TGTGCCAGCAGCTTGGGACTCCCGTCCTACGAGCAGTACTTC